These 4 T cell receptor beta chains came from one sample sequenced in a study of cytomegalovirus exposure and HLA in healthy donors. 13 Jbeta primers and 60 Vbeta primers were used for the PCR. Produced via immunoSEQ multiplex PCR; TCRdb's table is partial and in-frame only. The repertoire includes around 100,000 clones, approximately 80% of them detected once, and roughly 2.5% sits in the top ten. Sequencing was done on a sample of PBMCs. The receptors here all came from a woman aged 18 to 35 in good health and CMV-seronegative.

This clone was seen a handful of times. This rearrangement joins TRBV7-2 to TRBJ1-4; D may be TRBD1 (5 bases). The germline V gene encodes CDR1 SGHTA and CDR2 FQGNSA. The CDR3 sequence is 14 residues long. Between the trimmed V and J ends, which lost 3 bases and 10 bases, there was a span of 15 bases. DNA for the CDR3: TGTGCCAGCAGCTTGGGTTTGCAGGGAAGAAAACTGTTTTTT. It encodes CASSLGLQGRKLFF.

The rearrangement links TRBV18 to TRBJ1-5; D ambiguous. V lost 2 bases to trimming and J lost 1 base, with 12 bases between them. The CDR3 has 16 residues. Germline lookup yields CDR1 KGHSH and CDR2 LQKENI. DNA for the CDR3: TGTGCCAGCTCACCAAGCGGGCTAATGAGCAATCAGCCCCAGCATTTT. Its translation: CASSPSGLMSNQPQHF.

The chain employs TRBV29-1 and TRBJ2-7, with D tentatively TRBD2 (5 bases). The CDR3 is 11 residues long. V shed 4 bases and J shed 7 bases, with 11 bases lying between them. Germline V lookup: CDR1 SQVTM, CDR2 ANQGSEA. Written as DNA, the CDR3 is TGCAGCGTTGTCCTAGCCAGTGAGCAGTACTTC. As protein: CSVVLASEQYF.

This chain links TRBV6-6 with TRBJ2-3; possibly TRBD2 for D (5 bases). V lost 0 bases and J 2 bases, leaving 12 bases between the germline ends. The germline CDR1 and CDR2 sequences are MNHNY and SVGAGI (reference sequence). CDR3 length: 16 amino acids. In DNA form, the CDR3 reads TGTGCCAGCAGTTACTCGAGGGTTGCGAACACAGATACGCAGTATTTT. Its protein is CASSYSRVANTDTQYF.